This TCR beta chain was found in a study of blood T cells in healthy people across ages. Study as a whole: About one barcoded beta molecule was captured per two T cells (by template switching). Study findings and constraints: Measured against age, TCR beta diversity per million T cells decreased in a roughly linear manner.

Turning to this clonotype: Its antigen remains unidentified.

There were at least 5.5 micrograms of total RNA extracted from every sample. Sample-barcoded 5' priming and a J-beta primer mix drove a second PCR of about 6 to 12 cycles. Sequencing recovered at least 2.5 million CDR3-containing paired-end reads from each sample. TCRdb reprocessed the 5' RACE reads with MiXCR, giving one entry per CDR3 protein. Seen here are roughly 1.5 million distinct CDR3 sequences, approximately 39% observed once, and the top ten hold about 4.1%. In germline, CDR1 is MNHNS, CDR2 SASEGT. Trimming took 6 bases from V and 7 from J; bases not matched to a gene: 12. The CDR3 loop spans 16 amino acids.

The V call is TRBV6-1, the J call TRBJ1-6; 7 bases are a match to TRBD1. This TCR came from a woman aged 18-29 years in good health. Sequencing was done on a sample of blood. As DNA, the CDR3 is TGTGCCAGCAGGTATACCCCAACAGGGGCAAATTCACCCCTCCACTTT. It specifies CASRYTPTGANSPLHF.